The rows below give T cell receptor beta chains drawn from one sample of a study of cytomegalovirus exposure and HLA in healthy donors. Only in-frame clones appear in the TCRdb table, and some are missing; sequencing was by immunoSEQ multiplex PCR. The sample includes 150,000 to 170,000 clones, 70% to 80% seen only once; the top ten take roughly 7.7%. Sequenced: PBMCs. The receptors come from a man aged 25 to 40 in good health and CMV-seropositive. CDR3s include the opening cysteine and the closing phenylalanine or tryptophan. D genes are given only for firm matches. Only part of the rows carry a size: once, few, many, or a class if the clone is expanded.

TRBV19	TRBJ1-2	TRBD1	NA	TGTGCCAGTTCGACAGGGGGCTTTGGCTACACCTTC	CASSTGGFGYTF
TRBV27	TRBJ2-2	TRBD2	NA	TGTGCCAGCAGTTTAGGGACTAGCGCCGGGGAGCTGTTTTTT	CASSLGTSAGELFF
TRBV9	TRBJ1-5	NA	once	TGTGCCAGCAGCGCCGAAGGGGGGGACAATCAGCCCCAGCATTTT	CASSAEGGDNQPQHF
TRBV2	TRBJ2-3	NA	NA	TGTGCCAGCAGTGAATGGGGGGGCCCAACAGATACGCAGTATTTT	CASSEWGGPTDTQYF
TRBV10-3	TRBJ1-2	NA	NA	TGTGCCATCAGTCCTCAAGGGGCAGCGAAAAGTGGCTACACCTTC	CAISPQGAAKSGYTF
TRBV28	TRBJ1-4	TRBD1	NA	TGTGCCAGCAGCCGGACAGGGGTCGGTGAAAAACTGTTTTTT	CASSRTGVGEKLFF
TRBV2	TRBJ1-5	TRBD1	NA	TGTGCCAGCAGTGTAGGGCAGGGGGTACGTCAGCCCCAGCATTTT	CASSVGQGVRQPQHF
TRBV18	TRBJ2-1	TRBD1	NA	TGTGCCAGCTCTCTTGGGACAGGGGTGCCGTTCTTC	CASSLGTGVPFF
TRBV5-1	TRBJ2-7	NA	few	TGCGCCAGCAGCTTGGAATCCGGAGTTAGCTCCTACGAGCAGTACTTC	CASSLESGVSSYEQYF
TRBV18	TRBJ1-2	TRBD1	NA	TGTGCCAGCTCATCAACAGGGGATCGTCACTATGGCTACACCTTC	CASSSTGDRHYGYTF
TRBV6-5	TRBJ1-5	NA	NA	TGTGCCAGCAGTGTATCCGGGATTAGCAATCAGCCCCAGCATTTT	CASSVSGISNQPQHF
TRBV18	TRBJ2-5	NA	NA	TGTGCCAGCTCACCCCGACAGGAGACCCAGTACTTC	CASSPRQETQYF
TRBV6-6	TRBJ2-7	TRBD2	NA	TGTGCCAGCAGTTTCCACCCCCCTAGCGGCGAGCAGTACTTC	CASSFHPPSGEQYF
TRBV5-4	TRBJ2-5	TRBD1	NA	TGTGCCAGCAGGCGACAGGGACAAGAGACCCAGTACTTC	CASRRQGQETQYF
TRBV5-1	TRBJ2-3	NA	NA	TGCGCCAGCAGCTTGAAGGCAGCGGCTAGCACAGATACGCAGTATTTT	CASSLKAAASTDTQYF
TRBV5-4	TRBJ2-3	TRBD2	few	TGTGCCAGCAGCCAGAAAGCTAGCGGGGGGACAGATACGCAGTATTTT	CASSQKASGGTDTQYF
TRBV28	TRBJ1-5	NA	NA	TGTGCCAGCAGTACCGACAGTAATCAGCCCCAGCATTTT	CASSTDSNQPQHF
TRBV7-9	TRBJ2-2	TRBD2	NA	TGTGCCAGCAGCATAATAGCGGGGGCCCCCACCGGGGAGCTGTTTTTT	CASSIIAGAPTGELFF
TRBV29-1	TRBJ2-2	TRBD2	NA	TGCAGCGTTGGGGGGGGTTTAGGCGGGGAGCTGTTTTTT	CSVGGGLGGELFF
TRBV4-2	TRBJ2-1	NA	NA	TGTGCCAGCAGCCAAGATGAGCCGGGAGCCTATGAGCAGTTCTTC	CASSQDEPGAYEQFF
TRBV5-1	TRBJ1-1	NA	NA	TGCGCCAGCAGCTTACAGGGGAACACTGAAGCTTTCTTT	CASSLQGNTEAFF
TRBV5-4	TRBJ1-1	NA	NA	TGTGCCAGCAGCCTTGGGGGGATTCGCAACACTGAAGCTTTCTTT	CASSLGGIRNTEAFF
TRBV19	TRBJ2-5	TRBD2	NA	TGTGCCAGTAGTACTTCTAGCGGGGGGATACAAGAGACCCAGTACTTC	CASSTSSGGIQETQYF
TRBV11-2	TRBJ2-1	TRBD2	NA	TGTGCCAGCAGCCCGAGACTAGCGGGGGTATACAATGAGCAGTTCTTC	CASSPRLAGVYNEQFF
TRBV2	TRBJ1-3	NA	NA	TGTGCCAGCAGCCTCAGGGGAAACACCATATATTTT	CASSLRGNTIYF
TRBV7-8	TRBJ2-7	TRBD2	NA	TGTGCCAGCAGCTCCACTAGCGGGAGTTACGAGCAGTACTTC	CASSSTSGSYEQYF
TRBV27	TRBJ2-6	TRBD1	NA	TGTGCCAGCAGTTTACAGGGGGCTTATGGGGCCAACGTCCTGACTTTC	CASSLQGAYGANVLTF
TRBV12-5	TRBJ2-2	NA	NA	TGTGCTAGTGGCTCGGACTATCCCACCGGGGAGCTGTTTTTT	CASGSDYPTGELFF
TRBV27	TRBJ1-6	NA	NA	TGTGCCAGCAGTTTACCCGGGTTAAATTCACCCCTCCACTTT	CASSLPGLNSPLHF